Following are 9 T cell receptor beta chains from one sample sequenced in a study of beta chain features in type 1 diabetes. Overall study findings and caveats: Type 1 diabetes patients had moderately but significantly shorter TCRB CDR3s in all four CD4+ subsets.

These receptors' targets are unknown. All of the isolated RNA was reverse transcribed, so expressed TCRB transcripts were sequenced. TCRdb keeps only in-frame clones here, not all; method: immunoSEQ multiplex PCR. The sample lists 300,000 or so clones; roughly 12% were seen once. Sample: naive CD4+ T cells from blood. These receptor sequences come from a woman aged 18-30 years with type 1 diabetes.

This clone was found a few times. This chain connects TRBV7-2 to TRBJ2-1; 7 nucleotides agree with TRBD2. The CDR3 extends over 16 amino acids. Germline assignment: CDR1 SGHTA and CDR2 FQGNSA. V was clipped by 5 bases and J by 8 bases; unmatched bases: 15. CDR3 DNA sequence: TGTGCCAGCAGCAACCTCCGGGACTACCCTATGGATGAGCAGTTCTTC. As protein: CASSNLRDYPMDEQFF.

This clone was detected only a few times. This chain links TRBV19 with TRBJ2-5; 10 nucleotides line up with TRBD1. The CDR3 is made up of 14 amino acids. Germline V gives CDR1 LNHDA, CDR2 SQIVND (reference sequence). With V trimmed by 5 bases and J by 5 bases, 5 bases remained unmatched. The CDR3 spells CASSVGQGIETQYF. CDR3 nucleotides: TGTGCCAGTAGTGTGGGACAGGGGATTGAGACCCAGTACTTC.

This clone showed up just a few times. The chain links TRBV7-3 to TRBJ2-2, with a possible D match to TRBD1 (6 bases). CDR3 length equals 14 residues. CDR1 is SGHTA, CDR2 FQGTGA, per germline. Trimming stripped 5 bases from V and 8 bases from J, with 15 bases between. The CDR3: CASSPIQGLGELFF. CDR3 coding DNA: TGTGCCAGCAGCCCGATTCAGGGGCTGGGGGAGCTGTTTTTT.

This clone was seen only a few times. The V and J genes are TRBV27 and TRBJ1-5, with D perhaps TRBD1 (6 bases). The germline V gene has CDR1 MNHEY and CDR2 SMNVEV (reference sequence). With 6 bases removed from V and 1 base from J, the gap between germline ends came to 10 bases. The length of the CDR3 is 14 residues. The CDR3 protein is CASSPDSSNQPQHF. The CDR3 DNA sequence: TGTGCCAGCAGCCCGGACAGCAGCAATCAGCCCCAGCATTTT.

This clone was picked up a small number of times. J is TRBJ2-7 and V is TRBV6-5, with TRBD2 matching over 8 bases. V was clipped by 0 bases and J by 0 bases; unmatched bases: 4. Germline V gives CDR1 MNHEY, CDR2 SVGAGI. CDR3 size: 16 residues. The chain's CDR3 is CASSYSRGTSSYEQYV. In DNA, the CDR3 is TGTGCCAGCAGTTACTCGAGAGGGACTAGCTCCTACGAGCAGTACGTC.

The chain combines TRBV6-5 with TRBJ2-5; weak D call: TRBD1 (6 bases). CDR3 length equals 13 residues. Germline V gives CDR1 MNHEY, CDR2 SVGAGI. The V end was cut by 5 bases, the J end by 7 bases, with 14 bases between. This chain's CDR3 is CASSTPTGSTQYF. The DNA for the CDR3 is TGTGCCAGCAGTACCCCGACAGGCTCGACCCAGTACTTC.

This rearrangement joins TRBV18 to TRBJ2-2, with D possibly TRBD1 on 6 matching bases. Trimming cost V 0 bases and J 8 bases, with 13 bases left between them. This CDR3 is 15 amino acids long. Germline CDR1 and CDR2: KGHSH and LQKENI. In nucleotides, the CDR3 is TGTGCCAGCTCACCACCGGCAGGGGAAGGAGGGGAGCTGTTTTTT. Residues: CASSPPAGEGGELFF.

This clone came up a few times. This chain joins TRBV19 and TRBJ1-5, with 7 bases matching TRBD1. After removal of 6 bases from V and 2 bases from J, the junction contained 10 bases not matched to a gene. This CDR3 has 16 residues. Germline loops: CDR1 LNHDA, CDR2 SQIVND (reference sequence). The CDR3 loop is CASRRDSSGGNQPQHF. The CDR3 DNA is TGTGCCAGTAGGCGGGACAGTAGTGGCGGCAATCAGCCCCAGCATTTT.

This chain joins TRBV18 and TRBJ2-5, with 10 nucleotides matching TRBD2. This CDR3 spans 15 amino acids. Germline-derived CDR1 and CDR2 are KGHSH and LQKENI. Trimming cost V 6 bases and J 5 bases; bases outside gene matches: 9. CDR3 in amino acids: CASSPSGSGVETQYF. CDR3 bases: TGTGCCAGCTCGCCTAGCGGGAGTGGGGTCGAGACCCAGTACTTC.